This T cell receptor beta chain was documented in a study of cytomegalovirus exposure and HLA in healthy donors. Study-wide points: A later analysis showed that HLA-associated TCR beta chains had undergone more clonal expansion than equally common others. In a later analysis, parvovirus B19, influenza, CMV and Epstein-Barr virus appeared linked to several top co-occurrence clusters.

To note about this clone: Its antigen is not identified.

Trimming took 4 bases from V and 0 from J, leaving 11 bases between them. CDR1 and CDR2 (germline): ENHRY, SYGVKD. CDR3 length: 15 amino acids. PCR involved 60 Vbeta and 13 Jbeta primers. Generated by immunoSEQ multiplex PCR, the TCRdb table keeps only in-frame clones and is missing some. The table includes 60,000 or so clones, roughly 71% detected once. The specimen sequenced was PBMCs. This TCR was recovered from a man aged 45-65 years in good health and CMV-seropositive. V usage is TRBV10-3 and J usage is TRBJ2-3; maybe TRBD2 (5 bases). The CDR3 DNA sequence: TGTGCCATCAGTGTCCCAAGCGGTAGCACAGATACGCAGTATTTT. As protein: CAISVPSGSTDTQYF.